This T cell receptor beta chain was recovered during a study of blood T cell repertoires in COVID-19. Across the study: Whether acute or convalescent, the COVID-19 samples came from the United States, Italy and Spain. T cells, B-cell-depleted T cells, or PBMCs provided the cDNA or gDNA that served as material.

Study processing details: From reference gene primer amplification, estimates of nucleated cell counts were derived. The data were produced by immunoSEQ multiplex PCR, yet TCRdb's version contains in-frame clones alone and is incomplete. The V and J calls and clone size were taken over from that table, and D and trimming were inferred from the DNA. The sample holds some 250,000 clones; roughly 91% are singletons and the top ten take 0.9% to 1%. Germline values: CDR1 GTSNPN, CDR2 SVGIG (reference sequence). V dropped 4 bases and J dropped 2 bases, with 11 bases sitting between them. The CDR3 totals 13 residues.

The sample comprised peripheral blood. The J gene is TRBJ1-2, the V gene TRBV30; D is ambiguous. The receptor was isolated from a middle-aged woman who had recovered from COVID-19. CDR3 protein: CAWTPSGNYGYTF. CDR3 DNA sequence: TGTGCCTGGACCCCCTCCGGGAACTATGGCTACACCTTC.